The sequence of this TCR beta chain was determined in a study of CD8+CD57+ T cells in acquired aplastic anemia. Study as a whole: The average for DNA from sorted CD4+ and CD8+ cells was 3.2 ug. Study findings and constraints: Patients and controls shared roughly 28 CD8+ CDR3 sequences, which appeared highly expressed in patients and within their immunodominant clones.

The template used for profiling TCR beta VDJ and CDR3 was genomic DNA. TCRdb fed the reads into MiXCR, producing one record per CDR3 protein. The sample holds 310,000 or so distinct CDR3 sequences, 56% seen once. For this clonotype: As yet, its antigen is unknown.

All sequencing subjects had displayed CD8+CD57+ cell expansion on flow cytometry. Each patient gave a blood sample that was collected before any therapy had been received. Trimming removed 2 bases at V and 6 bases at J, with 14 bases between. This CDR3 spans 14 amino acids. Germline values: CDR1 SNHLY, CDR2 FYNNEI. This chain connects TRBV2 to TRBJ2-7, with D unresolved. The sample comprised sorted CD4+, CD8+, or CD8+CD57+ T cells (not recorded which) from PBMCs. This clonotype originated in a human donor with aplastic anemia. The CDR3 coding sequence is TGTGCCAGCAGTGAACCGGTTCCCCTCTCCGAGCAGTACTTC. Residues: CASSEPVPLSEQYF.